The present TCR beta chain was sequenced within a study of vaccination effects on CD4 cells after COVID-19. Study-wide points: Of the vaccine-induced clones from healthy vaccinees, merely 1 of 255 recognized common cold coronaviruses as well. Clonal contraction was marked in infection- and vaccine-induced clones late after vaccination.

Produced via immunoSEQ multiplex PCR; TCRdb's table is partial and in-frame only. The data contain fewer than 85,000 clones, roughly 76% of them singletons. Details on this clone: The antigen remains undetermined.

The CDR3 consists of 15 residues. CDR1 and CDR2 (germline): SGHTA, FQGTGA. V shed 6 bases, J shed 6 bases, and the junction held 5 bases outside the gene matches. Prior to sequencing, the ViraFEST assay stimulated PBMC with viral peptide pools, which expanded the antigen-specific CD4+ T cells. With 9 to 11 days of culture completed, CD4+ T cells were isolated. Subjects were given two BNT162b2 or mRNA-1273 vaccine doses. Recipients of the vaccine had no prior SARS-CoV-2 infection and negative nucleocapsid antibodies. This chain joins TRBV7-3 and TRBJ2-2; 12 nucleotides match TRBD1. The sequence derives from a human donor who received a COVID-19 vaccine. Sequencing was performed on CD4+ T cells from PBMCs cultured with HCoV-OC43 spike peptides, taken after COVID-19 vaccination. Noted subset: HCoV-OC43 spike overlapping peptide pool stimulation. The CDR3 region has the DNA TGTGCCAGCAGTTCCGGGACAGGGGGCGCCGGGGAGCTGTTTTTT. Protein sequence: CASSSGTGGAGELFF.